These 8 T cell receptor beta chains originate from one sample sequenced in a study of tumor-infiltrating lymphocytes in oesophageal squamous cell carcinoma. TCRdb reprocessed the PCR reads with MiXCR, giving one entry per CDR3 protein. The profile shows about 19,000 distinct CDR3 sequences, more than 40% of them singletons. The specimen was normal esophageal tissue next to the tumor. The receptors originated from a male donor with esophageal squamous cell carcinoma.

CDR3 sequence (DNA): TGTGCCAGCAGCCCCCTAGGGGCCTGGGGAGAGACCCAGTACTTC. Its protein product is CASSPLGAWGETQYF. This chain connects TRBV7-2 to TRBJ2-3; D is possibly TRBD1 (5 bases). The DNA end is more similar to TRBJ2-5, so the J call may be wrong. The CDR3 length is 15 residues. The germline V gene encodes CDR1 SGHTA and CDR2 FQGNSA.

This clonotype was seen a handful of times. J is TRBJ2-7 and V is TRBV18; D unclear. The CDR3 has 12 residues. V shed 3 bases and J shed 4 bases, with 7 bases lying between them. From germline, CDR1 is KGHSH and CDR2 LQKENI. Written as DNA, the CDR3 is TGTGCCAGCTCACCTAGGGCTTACGAGCAGTACTTC. Translation: CASSPRAYEQYF.

Comment on this clonotype: No conserved phenylalanine or tryptophan ends this CDR3, so it is likely a read error. The DNA is omitted, as the CDR3 cannot be located on it reliably, and the CDR3 follows TCRdb's listing. V is TRBV14 and J is TRBJ1-1; the listed D gene, TRBD1, was not tested against the DNA. Including both end residues, the CDR3 is 16 amino acids long. Germline V gene lookup returns CDR1 SGHDN and CDR2 FVKESK. The CDR3 sequence: CASSRTGGSLSSSSGQ.

The rearrangement uses TRBV18 and TRBJ2-3; TRBD1 matches 8 bases. J gave up 3 bases and V 3 bases, and 14 bases lay outside the gene matches. CDR1 and CDR2 from the germline V gene are KGHSH and LQKENI. CDR3 length: 18 amino acids. The CDR3 region is CASSPPLGQGARTDTQYF. The CDR3 coding sequence is TGTGCCAGCTCACCCCCGCTCGGGCAGGGGGCTAGAACAGATACGCAGTATTTT.

The chain employs TRBV7-2 and TRBJ2-3; no definite D call. The last part of the DNA fits TRBJ2-1 better; the J call may be wrong. The CDR3 is 12 residues long. The V gene's germline CDR1 is SGHTA and CDR2 FQGNSA. The CDR3 here is CASSLLGPQQFF. CDR3 nucleotide sequence: TGTGCCAGCAGCTTACTCGGGCCCCAGCAGTTCTTC.

The J gene is TRBJ2-3, the V gene TRBV7-8; possibly TRBD1 or TRBD2 for D (7 bases each). The CDR3 length is 16 residues. V was cut by 4 bases and J by 3 bases, with 17 bases left in between. Germline V lookup: CDR1 SGHVS, CDR2 FQNEAQ. The CDR3 reads CASSSGQGGPTDTQYF. CDR3 DNA: TGTGCCAGCAGCTCCGGGCAGGGGGGGCCAACAGATACGCAGTATTTT.

In its sample, this clonotype was seen many times. The DNA for the CDR3 is TGTGCCAGCAGCCAAGGGAGGAATTGGTACGAGCAGTACTTC. Amino acids: CASSQGRNWYEQYF. The chain combines TRBV14 with TRBJ2-7; D is possibly TRBD2 (5 bases). Looked up from germline, CDR1 is SGHDN and CDR2 is FVKESK. V was shortened by 1 base and J by 4 bases, with 11 bases between the two germline ends. The CDR3 is 14 residues long.

The gene calls are TRBV7-6 and TRBJ2-5, with 7 bases aligning to TRBD2. The J call may be wrong; the DNA end is better matched by TRBJ2-1. Germline V CDR1 and CDR2: SGHVS, FNYEAQ. The CDR3 sequence is 13 residues long. The CDR3 sequence: CASSPVGGNEQFF. CDR3 in DNA: TGTGCCAGCAGCCCGGTGGGGGGGAATGAGCAGTTCTTC.